Reported below is one TCR beta chain. This clone was counted a single time. The clone's antigen remains unknown. One base away there is no much larger clone; base qualities are not given. These data come from a study of memory CD4+ T cells and cytomegalovirus serostatus (dated by TCRdb to between 2018 and 2021). A note on the overall study: The cohort included around 35 healthy adults from Belgium, of whom 9 were CMV seropositive and approximately 25 were CMV seronegative. To replicate a published TCR-based CMV serostatus classifier, the researchers sequenced the CD4+ memory TCRbeta repertoires of a Belgian cohort whose cytomegalovirus serostatus was known. The study at large found these results: On the Belgian cohort, the classifier based on the original framework reached a median bootstrapped AUC of 0.95, with a 95% CI of 0.76-1.00. Results were interpreted as suggesting that the CMV-associated TCR signature is largely present in the CD4+ memory repertoire. Only CD4+CD45RO+ memory cells were sequenced, in contrast to the original study, in which naive and memory CD4+ and CD8+ populations were covered. For predicting CMV serostatus, the median bootstrapped AUC was about 0.95 using the original framework and approximately 0.9 using a US-trained random forest. Among the 150 or so previously reported CMV-associated TCRbeta sequences, 67 showed up in the CD4+ memory repertoires, with each one found in between one and five individuals.

Single viable CD3+CD4+CD8-CD45RO+ cells were sorted as memory CD4+ T cells on a FACSAria II. CMV serostatus was determined using a Roche Elecsys assay that detects serum IgG against CMV pp150, pp28, p38 and p52. Once the samples were thawed, total CD4+ T cells were enriched through positive selection using CD4 magnetic microbeads. The samples came from a different study that was designed specifically to examine the CD4+ T cell memory repertoire. Peripheral blood mononuclear cells were isolated and cryopreserved according to standard operating procedures, and serum was kept at -80 degrees C. The staining relied on CD3-PerCP (BW264/56), CD4-APC (RPA-T4), CD45RO-PE (UCHT1) and CD8-Pacific Orange (3B5) antibodies, and Sytox blue was used to exclude non-viable cells. The germline ends are 17 bases apart after V is trimmed by 4 bases and J by 6 bases. Inclusive of the bounding cysteine and phenylalanine, the CDR3 is 15 residues long. The entry retains the CDR3 DNA only, 45 bases that are in frame from base 1. The CDR1 and CDR2 encoded by the germline V gene are SGHNT and YENEEA.

Genomic DNA was extracted from sorted cells with the Quick-DNA Microprep Kit. TCRbeta DNA was amplified with the immunoSEQ hsTCRbeta kit following the manufacturer's protocol. TCRbeta libraries were sequenced on an Illumina MiSeq instrument. Per the original workflow: Following removal of out-of-frame sequences, 2.2 million or so distinct TCRbeta sequences were retained, with an average of approximately 69,000 per individual. Two values were used to score each individual: the count of about 160 previously reported CMV-associated TCRbeta sequences and the total count of productive distinct TCRbeta sequences. A beta-binomial model was reimplemented in Python, and scikit-learn random forests with default parameters were trained on data from the US cohort. Classifier performance on the Belgian cohort was summarized as median AUC with percentile confidence intervals calculated over 10,000 bootstrap iterations. TCRdb provides this immuneACCESS table in a form limited to in-frame rearrangements. Some clones are lacking; in checked studies, under half of them reflect an unresolved V gene, and why the rest are absent is not known. From that table come the V and J calls and clone size; the DNA was used to work out D and trimming. The sample table shows tens of thousands of clones, and around 78% are seen once. The biggest ten clones account for 0.75% to 0.9% of the sample.

The sample was memory CD4+ T cells from blood. The TCR was taken from an adult in good health and CMV-seronegative. The V gene is TRBV11-3 and the J gene is TRBJ2-3, with the D gene not clear enough to name. This receptor carries the CDR3 CASSSSEGSWDTQYF. The bases read TGTGCCAGCAGCTCCTCTGAAGGTAGCTGGGATACGCAGTATTTT.